A selection of T cell receptor beta chains follows, all from one sample in a study of cytotoxic CD8 clonotypes in ibrutinib-treated CLL. The table came from immunoSEQ multiplex PCR; TCRdb's copy has only in-frame clones and leaves some out. Of a few hundred thousand clones in the sample, 60% to 80% are singletons; the top ten hold roughly 6.7%. The starting material was PBMCs, obtained after 36 months of ibrutinib treatment. These receptors were collected from a human donor with chronic lymphocytic leukemia. CDR3s include the opening cysteine and the closing phenylalanine or tryptophan. A D gene is named only where the DNA matches it firmly. Clone size appears in some rows only: once, few, many, or a class for an expanded clone.

V	J	size	D	DNA	CDR3
TRBV11-2	TRBJ2-5	-	-	TGTGCCAGCAGCCTGGCGGGGTCGGAGACCCAGTACTTC	CASSLAGSETQYF
TRBV9	TRBJ1-3	-	TRBD1	TGTGCCAGCAGCGTACGGGACAGGACGAGCTCTGGAAACACCATATATTTT	CASSVRDRTSSGNTIYF
TRBV5-4	TRBJ1-2	-	-	TGTGCCAGCAGCCCACCCGCAGGGAACTATGGCTACACCTTC	CASSPPAGNYGYTF
TRBV15	TRBJ2-2	once	-	TGTGCCACCAGCAGAGATTTTAATCTTCGTTACAGCCGGAGCACCGGGGAGCTGTTTTTT	CATSRDFNLRYSRSTGELFF
TRBV29-1	TRBJ2-1	-	TRBD2	TGCAGCGTTGTCGGTCTAGCGGGAACCAGCTCCTACAATGAGCAGTTCTTC	CSVVGLAGTSSYNEQFF
TRBV5-6	TRBJ2-4	-	TRBD2	TGTGCCAGCAGCTTGATTAACGGGGGGGACAAAAACATTCAGTACTTC	CASSLINGGDKNIQYF
TRBV5-4	TRBJ2-5	-	TRBD1	TGTGCCAGCAGCTCGGGCCCCTGGACAGGGCGCGTTCAAGAGACCCAGTACTTC	CASSSGPWTGRVQETQYF
TRBV7-2	TRBJ2-7	-	-	TGTGCCAGCAGCTTAAACAGAAACCCTGTGTACGAGCAGTACTTC	CASSLNRNPVYEQYF
TRBV5-1	TRBJ2-7	-	-	TGCGCCAGCAGCTTGGCTCTCTCCTGGGACCACCAGTACTTC	CASSLALSWDHQYF
TRBV9	TRBJ2-1	-	TRBD2	TGTGCCAGCAGCGTAGCTGGAGCGGGGGTTAACAATGAGCAGTTCTTC	CASSVAGAGVNNEQFF
TRBV9	TRBJ2-1	once	-	TGTGCCAGCAGCGTAGGGGTCTACAATGAGCAGTTCTTC	CASSVGVYNEQFF
TRBV7-8	TRBJ2-7	-	TRBD1	TGTGCCAGCAGCTTAGCCAGGGGGCAGGGGGAGCAGTACTTC	CASSLARGQGEQYF
TRBV11-2	TRBJ2-7	-	-	TGTGCCAGCAGCTTAGATCTTAGGGGTTACGAGCAGTACTTC	CASSLDLRGYEQYF
TRBV7-8	TRBJ1-2	-	TRBD1	TGTGCCAGCAGCCTGGGACAGTCGAACTATGGCTACACCTTC	CASSLGQSNYGYTF
TRBV7-2	TRBJ1-3	-	-	TGTGCCAGCAGCTTAGCAGGGCTCATCTCTGGAAACACCATATATTTT	CASSLAGLISGNTIYF
TRBV5-4	TRBJ2-7	-	-	TGTGCCAGCAGCTTGGAAGTCTGGATCTTTTGTGGGCAGTACTTC	CASSLEVWIFCGQYF
TRBV6-1	TRBJ2-7	once	TRBD2	TGTGCCAGCAGATCTAGCGGGAACCGTGGGGAGCAGTACTTC	CASRSSGNRGEQYF
TRBV19	TRBJ2-3	-	-	TGTGCCAGTAGTCCGATGTTAGGGGTAGCGACAGATACGCAGTATTTT	CASSPMLGVATDTQYF
TRBV4-2	TRBJ2-5	-	-	TGTGCCAGCAGCCAAGATCGGGGGCTTGAGACCCAGTACTTC	CASSQDRGLETQYF
TRBV28	TRBJ2-7	-	TRBD1	TGTGCCAGCATCCGGGACAGGGACTCCTACGAGCAGTACTTC	CASIRDRDSYEQYF
TRBV2	TRBJ1-2	few	-	TGTGCCAGCCCATGGATCTCGTGGTTC	CASPWISWF
TRBV6-9	TRBJ1-6	-	-	TGTGCCAGCAGTTATTCAACCAGGCTGGTGACACCCCTCCACTTT	CASSYSTRLVTPLHF
TRBV11-2	TRBJ2-7	-	-	TGTGCCAGCAGCTCCTCTGGGGGGTCCTACGAGCAGTACTTC	CASSSSGGSYEQYF
TRBV29-1	TRBJ2-3	-	TRBD2	TGCAGCGTAAGTCCCGGGACTAGTGGCACAGATACGCAGTATTTT	CSVSPGTSGTDTQYF
TRBV6-5	TRBJ1-5	once	-	TGTGCCAGCAGACTGGACGCATATAGCAATCAGCCCCAGCATTTT	CASRLDAYSNQPQHF
TRBV15	TRBJ1-2	-	TRBD1	TGTGCCACCCGACAGGGGGGGCACTATGGCTACACCTTC	CATRQGGHYGYTF
TRBV9	TRBJ2-5	-	-	TGTGCCAGCAGCGGCGAACGAGGGGAGACCCAGTACTTC	CASSGERGETQYF
TRBV6-5	TRBJ1-4	-	-	TGTGCCAGCAGATTCACAGGGATGACTAATGAAAAACTGTTTTTT	CASRFTGMTNEKLFF
TRBV14	TRBJ2-3	-	-	TGTGCCAGCAGCCCCTACACAGATACGCAGTATTTT	CASSPYTDTQYF
TRBV27	TRBJ1-2	-	TRBD1	TGTGCCAGCAGTTTAGAGGGGACAGGGTACTATGGCTACACCTTC	CASSLEGTGYYGYTF
TRBV7-2	TRBJ2-1	-	TRBD2	TGTGCCAGCAGCCTGCCTGGGACTAGCGGGAGGACCCAGGATGATGAGCAGTTCTTC	CASSLPGTSGRTQDDEQFF
TRBV7-9	TRBJ2-7	-	-	TGTGCCAGCAGCTTATCGGCAGGGTTGTACGAGCAGTACTTC	CASSLSAGLYEQYF
TRBV19	TRBJ2-5	once	-	TGTGCCAGTGCTACTAGAGGGGGTCGAGAGACCCAGTACTTC	CASATRGGRETQYF
TRBV28	TRBJ1-4	few	-	TGTGCCAGCAGCCTACTTTCGGGCGGTAATGAAAAACTGTTTTTT	CASSLLSGGNEKLFF
TRBV10-1	TRBJ1-6	-	-	TGCGCCAGCAGTGAGTGGGCAGGATCCCGACCCCATAATTCACCCCTCCACTTT	CASSEWAGSRPHNSPLHF
TRBV5-1	TRBJ2-7	-	-	TGCGCCAGCAGCACGGGACTCCTAAGTTACGAGCAGTACTTC	CASSTGLLSYEQYF
TRBV28	TRBJ2-5	-	-	TGTGCCAGCAGTTTTGACCTTAGTCCCCAGCAAGAGACCCAGTACTTC	CASSFDLSPQQETQYF
TRBV5-4	TRBJ2-7	-	-	TGTGCCAGCAGCTTGGGGCAGGGGCCCCCCTACGAGCAGTACTTC	CASSLGQGPPYEQYF
TRBV13	TRBJ2-1	-	-	TGTGCCAGCAGTCACACTTGGCGGGACAATGAGCAGTTCTTC	CASSHTWRDNEQFF
TRBV14	TRBJ2-3	-	TRBD1	TGTGCCAGCAGCCCCATCTCGCGGACAGGCGACAAGCAGTATTTT	CASSPISRTGDKQYF
TRBV11-2	TRBJ2-7	-	-	TGTGCCAGCAGATCCGGGGCTTCCTACGAGCAGTACTTC	CASRSGASYEQYF
TRBV6-5	TRBJ2-3	once	TRBD2	TGTGCCAGTCGCGGGGGTGTGACAGATACGCAGTATTTT	CASRGGVTDTQYF
TRBV7-6	TRBJ2-5	-	-	TGTGCCAGCAGCTTAGGGCGCAGGCCGGGGCAAGAGACCCAGTACTTC	CASSLGRRPGQETQYF
TRBV29-1	TRBJ2-2	-	-	TGCAGCGTTGGTTCCCCCCGGGGTGCAAGGGCCGGGGAGCTGTTTTTT	CSVGSPRGARAGELFF
TRBV29-1	TRBJ1-1	-	TRBD1	TGCAGCTCGGGAGACAGGGCGAACACTGAAGCTTTCTTT	CSSGDRANTEAFF
TRBV19	TRBJ2-1	-	-	TGTGCCAGTAGTATAGATTCGGGCAGGAGCTCCTACAATGAGCAGTTCTTC	CASSIDSGRSSYNEQFF
TRBV2	TRBJ2-7	-	TRBD1	TGTGCCAGCAGGCCCTTCCGGGACAGGGGTTCTCTCGAGCAGTACTTC	CASRPFRDRGSLEQYF
TRBV18	TRBJ2-5	-	-	TGTGCCAGCTCACCATATCGGTCAGGGCTTATCCAAGAGACCCAGTACTTC	CASSPYRSGLIQETQYF
TRBV6-5	TRBJ1-1	-	TRBD1	TGTGCCAGCAGCCCTACAGGGGTATTGGCTTTCTTT	CASSPTGVLAFF
TRBV5-6	TRBJ1-2	-	-	TGTGCCAGCAGCTTTATGGGAGGCAACTATGGCTACACCTTC	CASSFMGGNYGYTF
TRBV6-5	TRBJ1-2	-	-	TGTGCCAGCAGTTACTCGCCAGGGGATAGAAATGGCTACACCTTC	CASSYSPGDRNGYTF
TRBV6-5	TRBJ1-6	-	-	TGTGCCAGCGGGGGAAATAATTCACCCCTCCACTTT	CASGGNNSPLHF
TRBV5-1	TRBJ2-5	-	TRBD2	TGCGCCAGCAGCTTGAGCGGGGAGGAGACCCAGTACTTC	CASSLSGEETQYF
TRBV7-2	TRBJ2-2	-	-	TGTGCCAGCAGTCACAGAGGACGACACAACACCGGGGAGCTGTTTTTT	CASSHRGRHNTGELFF
TRBV25-1	TRBJ2-3	-	TRBD1	TGTGCCAGCAGTTACCGGGACAGCTACTTCACAGATACGCAGTATTTT	CASSYRDSYFTDTQYF
TRBV21-1	TRBJ1-1	-	-	TGTGCCAGCAGCAAAGCGACAGGGGAAGGAAACACTGAAGCTTTCTTT	CASSKATGEGNTEAFF